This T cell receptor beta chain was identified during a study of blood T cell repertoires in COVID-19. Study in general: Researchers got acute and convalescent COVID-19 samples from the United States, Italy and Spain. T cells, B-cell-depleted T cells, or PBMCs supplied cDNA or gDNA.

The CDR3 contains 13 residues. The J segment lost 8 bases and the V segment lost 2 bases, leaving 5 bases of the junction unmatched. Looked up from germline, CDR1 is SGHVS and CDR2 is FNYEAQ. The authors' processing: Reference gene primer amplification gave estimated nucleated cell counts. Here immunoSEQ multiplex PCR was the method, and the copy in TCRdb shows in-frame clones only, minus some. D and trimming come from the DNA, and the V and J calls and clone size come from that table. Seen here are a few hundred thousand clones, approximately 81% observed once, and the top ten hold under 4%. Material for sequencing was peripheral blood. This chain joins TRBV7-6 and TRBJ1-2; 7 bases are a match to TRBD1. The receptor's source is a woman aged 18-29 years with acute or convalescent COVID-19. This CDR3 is CASSLQRTGGYTF. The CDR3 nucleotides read TGTGCCAGCAGCTTACAGAGGACAGGCGGCTACACCTTC.